Listed here are 5 T cell receptor beta chains from one sample, sequenced in a study of shared clonotypes between healthy human individuals. Only in-frame clones appear in the TCRdb table, and some are missing; sequencing was by immunoSEQ multiplex PCR. The sample contains about 380,000 clones, 95% to 97% of which appear only once. Sequenced material: memory CD8+ T cells sorted from blood. Specified subset: CD45RO+ cells pooled with CCR7-negative TemRA cells. These receptors were taken from a man aged 30 to 39 in good health.

The chain has TRBV7-9 and TRBJ2-5; 8 nucleotides align to TRBD1. V dropped 5 bases and J dropped 5; count of bases not matched to a gene: 10. The CDR3 runs to 15 residues. Germline lookup yields CDR1 SEHNR and CDR2 FQNEAQ (reference sequence). CDR3 nucleotide sequence: TGTGCCAGCAGCGTTTGGGACAGGCTGGGGGAGACCCAGTACTTC. Translating gives CASSVWDRLGETQYF.

This chain uses TRBV5-1 with TRBJ1-2; 9 nucleotides agree with TRBD1. CDR1 is SGHRS, CDR2 YFSETQ, per germline. Germline trimming cut 7 bases from V and 6 bases from J; bases unmatched to any gene: 10. The CDR3 loop spans 14 amino acids. The CDR3 nucleotides are TGCGCCAGCGCATTTGAGGGACAGGGAAATGGCTACACCTTC. Protein product: CASAFEGQGNGYTF. The full variable domain, in which reference TRBV5-1 and TRBJ1-2 provide the parts outside the CDR3, is KAGVTQTPRYLIKTRGQQVTLSCSPISGHRSVSWYQQTPGQGLQFLFEYFSETQRNKGNFPGRFSGRQFSNSRSEMNVSTLELGDSALYLCASAFEGQGNGYTFGSGTRLTVV.

This clone occurred once. The V gene is TRBV27, the J gene TRBJ2-7; 8 nucleotides match TRBD1. V was pared by 4 bases and J by 0 bases, with 5 bases of the junction left unmatched. Germline CDR1 and CDR2: MNHEY and SMNVEV (reference sequence). The CDR3 extends over 15 amino acids. The CDR3 sequence: CASSYRTGSSYEQYF. The CDR3 bases are TGTGCCAGCAGTTACCGGACAGGGTCCTCCTACGAGCAGTACTTC.

V and J are TRBV10-2 and TRBJ1-4; D not resolved. V was shortened by 0 bases and J by 5 bases, with 7 bases between the two germline ends. Germline lookup yields CDR1 WSHSY and CDR2 SAAADI. The CDR3 length is 14 residues. The CDR3 coding sequence is TGCGCCAGCAGTGAGTCACCAGGCAATGAAAAACTGTTTTTT. Its translation: CASSESPGNEKLFF.

The chain is built from TRBV2 and TRBJ2-6, with unresolved D. Trimming pared 4 bases from V and 1 base from J, leaving 8 bases between. Looked up from germline, CDR1 is SNHLY and CDR2 is FYNNEI. The CDR3 runs 15 residues. DNA of the CDR3: TGTGCCAGCAGTGGAACCGATTCTGGGGCCAACGTCCTGACTTTC. Its translation is CASSGTDSGANVLTF.